This T cell receptor beta chain was retrieved from a study of T cell repertoires in cytomegalovirus infection. Study-level results: HLA-C-restricted CMV clonotypes gave the most frequent clonotype in two of eight donors.

TCRdb itself ran the reads through MiXCR, one entry per CDR3 protein. The sample has approximately 910,000 distinct CDR3 sequences; less than 35% are singletons. The CDR3 is 17 residues long. Germline-derived CDR1 and CDR2 are SGHRS and YFSETQ. V lost 4 bases and J lost 7, with 24 bases in between. This clonotype was observed a single time. Its antigen is undetermined. This sequence was found in a human donor in good health (CMV status not recorded). Some clones in this sample may be carry-over from other donors' samples. The gene calls are TRBV5-1 and TRBJ2-1; TRBD2 might be the D (7 bases). The specimen comprised cultured CD8+ T cells from PBMCs, sampled from culture after CMV antigen stimulation. The CDR3 is CASSPNSGGVLRNEQFF. CDR3 nucleotide sequence: TGCGCCAGCAGCCCGAACTCGGGGGGCGTTTTGAGGAATGAGCAGTTCTTC.